This T cell receptor (beta chain) was obtained from a study of Ad26.COV2.S vaccination and SARS-CoV-2 variants (TCRdb year 2021). A note on the overall study: TCRbeta repertoire sequencing was used to assess the specificity and breadth of SARS-CoV-2-reactive T cell receptors after Ad26.COV2.S vaccination. The TCR-sequenced set comprised about 32 samples: some 20 Ad26.COV2.S vaccine recipients, 5 placebo recipients and 8 SARS-CoV-2 convalescent individuals.

This clone was seen once. Its antigen is unknown. Within one base of it there is no much larger clone, and no base qualities were kept. The label giving this sample's time point can be read as: individuals recovered from natural SARS-CoV-2 infection. TCRbeta CDR3 regions were sequenced with the immunoSEQ Assay. After extraction, genomic DNA underwent amplification by bias-controlled multiplex PCR, followed by high-throughput sequencing. The paper's data handling went like this. To quantify the absolute abundance of each unique TCRbeta CDR3 region, sequences were collapsed and filtered. T cell fraction was estimated by normalization of TCRbeta template counts to usable DNA, with usable DNA being measured through amplification of reference genes present in all nucleated cells. Repertoire TCRs were annotated as SARS-CoV-2-specific when V gene, CDR3 amino acid sequence and J gene were exactly matched to a known reactive TCR set. The reference SARS-CoV-2 TCR set was derived from MIRA and filtered for enrichment in COVID-19-positive ImmuneCODE repertoires, a step that removed public or cross-reactive TCRs. Using the MIRA antigens, annotated TCRs were further analysed by specific ORF or by position within an ORF. Depth was the summed frequency of annotated unique rearrangements, while breadth was defined as annotated unique rearrangements over total unique productive rearrangements. TCR breadth was compared between groups using two-sided Wilcoxon rank-sum tests. This immuneACCESS table, as held by TCRdb, lists in-frame sequences with V and J called but not all clones. Of the missing ones, under half trace to an unresolved V gene in checked studies; the others have no known cause. The V and J calls and the clone size are those of that table, but D and trimming were determined from the DNA. Here the sample has around 370,000 clones; about 91% occur a single time. The ten largest clones take up under 5% of the sample.

Broader findings and caveats from the paper: Higher spike-specific TCR breadth was observed in Ad26.COV2.S recipients than in placebo recipients (P = 0.0014). The authors noted that total T cell responses may have been underestimated by the TCR breadth and depth analyses. After vaccination, substantial breadth of spike-specific CD8+ and CD4+ T cell responses was reported. Vaccine and placebo recipients had similar non-spike TCR breadth, a finding consistent with the vaccine containing only spike.

The CDR3 contains 16 residues, cysteine and phenylalanine counted. The entry retains the CDR3 DNA only, 48 bases that are in frame from base 1. Reading the germline V gene (reference sequence) gives CDR1 DFQATT and CDR2 SNEGSKA. Compared with germline, V lacks 3 bases and J lacks 4 bases; bases without a gene match: 10. This sequence was found in a human donor who had recovered from COVID-19. Sequenced here: peripheral blood, sampled after recovery from COVID-19. The chain is made from TRBV20-1 and TRBJ1-5, with 9 junctional bases fitting TRBD1. The nucleotide sequence is TGCAGTGCTAGTCTCCCGGGGACAGGGAGAAATCAGCCCCAGCATTTT. Translated, this gives CSASLPGTGRNQPQHF.